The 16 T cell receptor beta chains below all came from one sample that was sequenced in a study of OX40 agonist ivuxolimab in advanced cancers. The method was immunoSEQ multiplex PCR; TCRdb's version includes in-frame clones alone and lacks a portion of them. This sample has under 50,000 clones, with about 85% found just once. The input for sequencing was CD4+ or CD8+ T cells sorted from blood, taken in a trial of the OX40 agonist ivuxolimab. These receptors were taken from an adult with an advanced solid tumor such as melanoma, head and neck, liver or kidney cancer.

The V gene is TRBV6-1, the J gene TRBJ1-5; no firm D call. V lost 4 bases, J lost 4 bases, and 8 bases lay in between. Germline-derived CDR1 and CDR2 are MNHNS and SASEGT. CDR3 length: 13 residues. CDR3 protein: CASSVSGNQPQHF. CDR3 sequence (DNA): TGTGCCAGCAGTGTAAGTGGGAATCAGCCCCAGCATTTT.

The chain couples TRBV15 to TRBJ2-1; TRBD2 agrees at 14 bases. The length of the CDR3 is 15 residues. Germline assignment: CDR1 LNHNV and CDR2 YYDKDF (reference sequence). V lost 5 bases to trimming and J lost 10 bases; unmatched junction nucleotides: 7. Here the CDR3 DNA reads TGTGCCACCAGCCTGGGACTAGCGGGGGAGAGAGAGCAGTTCTTC. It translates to CATSLGLAGEREQFF.

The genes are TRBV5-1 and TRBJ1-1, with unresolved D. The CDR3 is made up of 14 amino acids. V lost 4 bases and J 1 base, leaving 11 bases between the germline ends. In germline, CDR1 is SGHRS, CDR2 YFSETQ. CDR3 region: CASSEQASNTEAFF. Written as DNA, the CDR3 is TGCGCCAGCAGCGAACAAGCCTCGAACACTGAAGCTTTCTTT.

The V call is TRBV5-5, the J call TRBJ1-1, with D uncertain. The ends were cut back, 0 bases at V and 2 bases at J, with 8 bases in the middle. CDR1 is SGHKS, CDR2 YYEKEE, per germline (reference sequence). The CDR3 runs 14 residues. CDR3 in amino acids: CASSLGQFNTEAFF. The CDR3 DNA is TGTGCCAGCAGCTTGGGCCAGTTTAACACTGAAGCTTTCTTT.

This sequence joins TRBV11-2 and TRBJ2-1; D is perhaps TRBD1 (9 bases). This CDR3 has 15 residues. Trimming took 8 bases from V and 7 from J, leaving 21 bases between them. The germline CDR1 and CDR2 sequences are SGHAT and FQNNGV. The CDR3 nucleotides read TGTGCCAGCCATTCCGGGAGGGGGACAGGGAATGAGCAGTTCTTC. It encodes CASHSGRGTGNEQFF.

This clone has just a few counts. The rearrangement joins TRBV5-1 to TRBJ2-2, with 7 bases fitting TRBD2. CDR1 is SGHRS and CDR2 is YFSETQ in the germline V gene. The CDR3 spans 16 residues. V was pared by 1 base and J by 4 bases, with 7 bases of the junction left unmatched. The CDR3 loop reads CASSLIAGEATGELFF. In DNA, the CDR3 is TGCGCCAGCAGCTTGATCGCGGGAGAGGCCACCGGGGAGCTGTTTTTT. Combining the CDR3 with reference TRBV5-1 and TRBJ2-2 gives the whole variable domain KAGVTQTPRYLIKTRGQQVTLSCSPISGHRSVSWYQQTPGQGLQFLFEYFSETQRNKGNFPGRFSGRQFSNSRSEMNVSTLELGDSALYLCASSLIAGEATGELFFGEGSRLTVL.

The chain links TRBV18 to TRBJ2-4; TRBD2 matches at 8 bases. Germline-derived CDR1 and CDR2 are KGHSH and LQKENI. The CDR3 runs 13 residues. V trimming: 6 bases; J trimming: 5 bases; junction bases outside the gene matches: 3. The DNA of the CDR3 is TGTGCCAGCTCCACGGGGGGGGAAAACATTCAGTACTTC. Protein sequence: CASSTGGENIQYF.

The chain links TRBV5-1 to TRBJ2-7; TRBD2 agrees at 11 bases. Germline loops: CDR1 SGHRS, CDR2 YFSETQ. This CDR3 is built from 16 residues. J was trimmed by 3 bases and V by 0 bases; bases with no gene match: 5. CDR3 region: CASSLGGTSGNYEQYF. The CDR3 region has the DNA TGCGCCAGCAGCTTGGGGGGGACTAGCGGCAACTACGAGCAGTACTTC.

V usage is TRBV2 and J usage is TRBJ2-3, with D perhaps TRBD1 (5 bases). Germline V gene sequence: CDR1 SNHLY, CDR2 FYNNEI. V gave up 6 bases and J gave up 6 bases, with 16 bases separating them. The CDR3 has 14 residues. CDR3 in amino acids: CASSDRTGEDTQYF. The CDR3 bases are TGTGCCAGCAGCGACCGAACAGGAGAGGATACGCAGTATTTT.

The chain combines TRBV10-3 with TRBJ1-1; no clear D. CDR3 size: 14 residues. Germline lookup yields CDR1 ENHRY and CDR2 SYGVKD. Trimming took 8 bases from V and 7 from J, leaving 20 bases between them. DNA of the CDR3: TGTGCCATCTCCCAATCGGGGAGAGAGGATGAAGCTTTCTTT. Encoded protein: CAISQSGREDEAFF.

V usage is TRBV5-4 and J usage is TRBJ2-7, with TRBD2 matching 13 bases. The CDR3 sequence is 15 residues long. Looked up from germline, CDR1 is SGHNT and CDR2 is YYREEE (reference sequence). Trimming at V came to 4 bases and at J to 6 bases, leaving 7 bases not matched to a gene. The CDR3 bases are TGTGCCAGCAGCATATGGACTAGCGGGAGCCCCGAGCAGTACTTC. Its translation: CASSIWTSGSPEQYF.

The CDR3 DNA follows: TGTGCCAGTAGTAGGACTAGCGGGAGAGATACGCAGTATTTT. Translation gives CASSRTSGRDTQYF. The chain uses TRBV19 and TRBJ2-3; 13 nucleotides line up with TRBD2. V lost 4 bases and J lost 5; bases outside the gene matches: 0. Germline V gene data show CDR1 as LNHDA and CDR2 as SQIVND (reference sequence). The CDR3 has 14 residues.

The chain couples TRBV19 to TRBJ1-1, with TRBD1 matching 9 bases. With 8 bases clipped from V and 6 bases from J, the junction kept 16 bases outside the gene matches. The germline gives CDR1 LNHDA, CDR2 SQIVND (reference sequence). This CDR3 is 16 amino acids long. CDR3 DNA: TGTGCCAGTTCTCGTCCTCCGGGACAGGGTTGGTCTGAAGCTTTCTTT. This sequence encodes CASSRPPGQGWSEAFF.

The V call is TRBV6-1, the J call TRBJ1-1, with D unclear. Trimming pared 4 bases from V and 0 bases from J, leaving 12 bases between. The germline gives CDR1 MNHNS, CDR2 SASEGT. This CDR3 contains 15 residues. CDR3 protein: CASSVQLTMNTEAFF. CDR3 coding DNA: TGTGCCAGCAGTGTACAGCTTACTATGAACACTGAAGCTTTCTTT.

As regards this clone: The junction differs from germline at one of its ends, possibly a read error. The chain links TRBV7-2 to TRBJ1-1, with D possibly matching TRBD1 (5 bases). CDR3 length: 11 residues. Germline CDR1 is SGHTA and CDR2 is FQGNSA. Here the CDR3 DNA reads TGTGCCAGCAGCTTAGGGCAGGGTGTTCTCTTT. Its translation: CASSLGQGVLF.

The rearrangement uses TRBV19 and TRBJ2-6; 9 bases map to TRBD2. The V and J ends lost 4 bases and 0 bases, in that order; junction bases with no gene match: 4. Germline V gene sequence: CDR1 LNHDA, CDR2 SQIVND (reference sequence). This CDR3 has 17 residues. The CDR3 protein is CASSNLAGPSGANVLTF. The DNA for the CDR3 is TGTGCCAGTAGTAACCTAGCGGGACCCTCTGGGGCCAACGTCCTGACTTTC. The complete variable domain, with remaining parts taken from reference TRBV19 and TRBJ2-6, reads DGGITQSPKYLFRKEGQNVTLSCEQNLNHDAMYWYRQDPGQGLRLIYYSQIVNDFQKGDIAEGYSVSREKKESFPLTVTSAQKNPTAFYLCASSNLAGPSGANVLTFGAGSRLTVL.